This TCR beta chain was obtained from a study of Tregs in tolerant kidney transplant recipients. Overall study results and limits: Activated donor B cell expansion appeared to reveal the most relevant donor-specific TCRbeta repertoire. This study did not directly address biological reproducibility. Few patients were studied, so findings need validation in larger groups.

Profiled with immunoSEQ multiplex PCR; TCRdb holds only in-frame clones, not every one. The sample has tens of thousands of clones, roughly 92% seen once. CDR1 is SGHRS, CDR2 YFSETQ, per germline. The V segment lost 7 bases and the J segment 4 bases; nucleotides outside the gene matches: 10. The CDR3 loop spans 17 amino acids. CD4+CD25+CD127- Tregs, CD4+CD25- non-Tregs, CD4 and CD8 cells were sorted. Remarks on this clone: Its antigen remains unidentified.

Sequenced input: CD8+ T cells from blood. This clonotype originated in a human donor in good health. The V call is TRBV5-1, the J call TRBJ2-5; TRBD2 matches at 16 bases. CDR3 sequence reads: CASFPGLAGGPGETQYF. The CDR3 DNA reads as TGCGCCAGCTTCCCGGGACTAGCGGGGGGGCCTGGAGAGACCCAGTACTTC.